Below, 9 T cell receptor beta chains from the same sample are listed, as sequenced in a study of CD8+CD57+ T cells in acquired aplastic anemia. Genomic DNA acted as the template from which TCR beta VDJ combination and CDR3 sequence profiling were carried out. TCRdb independently ran MiXCR on the reads; one entry per CDR3 protein. This sample yields about 200,000 distinct CDR3 sequences, of which 30% to 40% are seen a single time; about 1.1% belongs to the top ten. The sample comprised sorted CD4+, CD8+, or CD8+CD57+ T cells (not recorded which) from PBMCs. These receptors were collected from a human donor in good health, serving as a control.

V is TRBV24-1 and J is TRBJ1-5; D ambiguous. Deletions cut 4 bases from V and 6 bases from J, with 6 bases between. The CDR3 covers 12 residues. Germline V gene lookup returns CDR1 KGHDR and CDR2 SFDVKD. The CDR3 here is CATSEGVQPQHF. The CDR3 coding sequence is TGTGCCACCAGTGAAGGAGTTCAGCCCCAGCATTTT.

Concerning this clonotype: At one end the junction does not follow the germline gene, possibly because of a read error. The V and J genes are TRBV2 and TRBJ2-1; perhaps D is TRBD1 or TRBD2 (6 bases each). This CDR3 is built from 15 residues. CDR1 and CDR2 (germline): SNHLY, FYNNEI. The CDR3 bases are TGTGCCAGCAGTGCGTTACAGGGAGGCTACAATGAGCAGTCCTTT. It translates to CASSALQGGYNEQSF.

This clonotype showed up many times. Sequence at one end of the junction differs from germline and may be a read error. V is TRBV20-1 and J is TRBJ1-4; TRBD1 aligns across 7 bases. CDR1 and CDR2 (germline): DFQATT, SNEGSKA (reference sequence). The CDR3 covers 12 residues. CDR3 sequence: CSARDPGQPIVF. CDR3 DNA sequence: TGCAGTGCTAGAGACCCGGGACAGCCAATAGTCTTT.

There are a few counts of this clonotype. Here the CDR3 omits its conserved ending phenylalanine or tryptophan, so a read error is the likely source. V gene TRBV29-1 combines with J gene TRBJ1-1, with D perhaps matching TRBD1 (5 bases). Trimming left V 7 bases short and J 6 bases short, with 21 bases between. The CDR3 runs 14 residues. CDR1 is SQVTM, CDR2 ANQGSEA, per germline. The CDR3 loop is CSATGTPGDAEAFL. The CDR3 nucleotides read TGCAGCGCCACCGGGACCCCGGGGGACGCTGAAGCTTTCCTT.

The chain couples TRBV7-2 to TRBJ2-3, with D possibly being TRBD1 (5 bases). The CDR3 covers 13 residues. Germline-derived CDR1 and CDR2 are SGHTA and FQGNSA. Trimming pared 5 bases from V and 5 bases from J, leaving 11 bases between. Written as DNA, the CDR3 is TGTGCCAGCAGCGTACCAGGGCTAGATACGCAGTATTTT. It is translated as CASSVPGLDTQYF. The complete variable domain, with remaining parts taken from reference TRBV7-2 and TRBJ2-3, reads GAGVSQSPSNKVTEKGKDVELRCDPISGHTALYWYRQSLGQGLEFLIYFQGNSAPDKSGLPSDRFSAERTGGSVSTLTIQRTQQEDSAVYLCASSVPGLDTQYFGPGTRLTVL.

The J gene is TRBJ1-2, the V gene TRBV25-1; unclear D gene. V shed 6 bases and J shed 8 bases, with 16 bases lying between them. CDR3 length: 13 residues. The germline V gene encodes CDR1 MGHDK and CDR2 SYGVNS. CDR3 sequence: CASRPTGVRGYTF. The CDR3 nucleotides read TGTGCCAGCAGGCCTACCGGGGTGAGAGGCTACACCTTC.

This clonotype was recorded at least ten times. The V gene is TRBV4-2, the J gene TRBJ2-7; 9 bases map to TRBD1. There are 16 residues in the CDR3. Germline assignment: CDR1 LGHNA and CDR2 YNFKEQ. After removal of 3 bases from V and 6 bases from J, the junction contained 12 bases not matched to a gene. CDR3 DNA: TGTGCCAGCAGCCATACCCAACAGGGGGCTAATCCCGAGCAGTACTTC. Translated: CASSHTQQGANPEQYF.

This clonotype occurred many times. This rearrangement joins TRBV20-1 to TRBJ1-5; D is undetermined. The CDR3 runs to 12 residues. Germline CDR1 reads DFQATT; CDR2 reads SNEGSKA (reference sequence). V was pared by 7 bases and J by 3 bases, with 10 bases between. DNA for the CDR3: TGCAGTGTGCGGGCGCCCAATCAGCCCCAGCATTTT. It specifies CSVRAPNQPQHF.

The chain employs TRBV11-1 and TRBJ1-2; tentatively, D is TRBD1 (5 bases). Germline assignment: CDR1 SGHAT and CDR2 FQDESV (reference sequence). Trimming left V 6 bases short and J 8 bases short, with 25 bases between. The CDR3 totals 16 residues. This CDR3 is CASRPYTGLALRGYTF. The CDR3, as DNA: TGTGCCAGCAGACCCTATACAGGATTGGCCTTGAGGGGCTACACCTTC.